The TCR beta chain described here comes from a study of T cell changes during pregnancy in multiple sclerosis (dated by TCRdb to between 2017 and 2020). Some background on the complete study: The study looked at changes in the T cell repertoire across pregnancy in women with multiple sclerosis.

Details on this clone: Its antigen is currently not known. There are no base qualities to consult, and no much larger clone falls within one base.

The library came from the immunoSEQ multiplex PCR assay. Held by TCRdb, this immuneACCESS table contains in-frame sequences only and omits some clones. Under half of the omission traces to an unresolved V gene where checked; the cause of the rest is unknown. Across this sample there are roughly 75,000 clones, with roughly 91% seen only once. The ten most abundant clones make up 2.5% to 3% of the sample. The sequenced sample was peripheral blood, obtained after pregnancy. The clonotype comes from a female donor in good health, enrolled as a control in a pregnancy study.

The CDR3 is CASSDGLRGGETQYF. The DNA reads as follows: TGTGCCAGCAGTGACGGGTTGCGGGGGGGAGAGACCCAGTACTTC. Rearrangement joined TRBV25-1 to TRBJ2-5; 9 bases in the junction line up with TRBD2. The CDR3 holds 15 amino acids from the cysteine to the phenylalanine. Only the CDR3 DNA is retained, 45 bases long and in frame from the first base. Germline trimming: 3 bases from V, 4 bases from J; junction bases outside gene matches: 6. CDR1 and CDR2 are read off the germline V gene as MGHDK and SYGVNS. The full variable domain, completed from the reference TRBV25-1 and TRBJ2-5 proteins outside the CDR3, reads EADIYQTPRYLVIGTGKKITLECSQTMGHDKMYWYQQDPGMELHLIHYSYGVNSTEKGDLSSESTVSRIRTEHFPLTLESARPSHTSQYLCASSDGLRGGETQYFGPGTRLLVL.